Listed below are T cell receptor beta chains from one sample, sequenced in a study of regulatory T cells in long-lasting Graves disease. A single record per CDR3 protein comes from TCRdb applying MiXCR to the multiplex PCR reads. The top ten clones hold roughly 26% of a sample with fewer than 450,000 distinct CDR3 sequences, 23% of them seen once. This material consisted of peripheral blood mononuclear cells (PBMCs), taken when the disease was refractory, from a patient treated with antithyroid drugs. These receptor sequences come from a female donor with Graves disease. Both conserved end residues are part of each CDR3. D genes are given only for firm matches. Clone size is given for some rows only: seen once, a few or many times, or a class if the clone is expanded.

>.|TRBV30|TRBJ1-2|.
CAWSVGIPPYGYTF
TGTGCCTGGAGTGTGGGGATTCCCCCCTATGGCTACACCTTC
>TRBD1|TRBV3-1|TRBJ1-3|.
CASSQQDRLSGNTIYF
TGTGCCAGCAGCCAACAGGACAGGTTGTCTGGAAACACCATATATTTT
>TRBD1|TRBV20-1|TRBJ2-7|many
CSADGQGDEQYF
TGCAGTGCTGACGGACAGGGGGACGAGCAGTACTTC
>.|TRBV15|TRBJ1-1|.
CATSRDPDRTEAFF
TGTGCCACCAGCAGAGATCCGGATCGCACTGAAGCTTTCTTT
>TRBD2|TRBV28|TRBJ2-3|.
CASSPSGSTDTQYF
TGTGCCAGCAGTCCTAGCGGGAGCACAGATACGCAGTATTTT
>.|TRBV7-2|TRBJ2-7|many
CASSLADREYEQYF
TGTGCCAGCAGCTTAGCAGACAGAGAGTACGAGCAGTACTTC
>.|TRBV30|TRBJ1-1|.
CAWSVFMNTEAFF
TGTGCCTGGAGTGTATTTATGAACACTGAAGCTTTCTTT
>.|TRBV15|TRBJ2-3|few
CATSRDPAATDTQYF
TGTGCCACCAGCAGAGACCCCGCGGCCACAGATACGCAGTATTTT
>.|TRBV2|TRBJ1-2|many
CASSEEKNYGYTF
TGTGCCAGCAGTGAAGAGAAAAACTATGGCTACACCTTC
>TRBD2|TRBV30|TRBJ2-5|many
CAWSALAGLQETQYF
TGTGCCTGGAGTGCACTAGCGGGACTCCAAGAGACCCAGTACTTC
>.|TRBV7-2|TRBJ1-5|.
CASSLVQGSGQPQHF
TGTGCCAGCAGCTTAGTACAGGGTTCGGGCCAGCCCCAGCATTTT
>.|TRBV6-1|TRBJ1-1|.
CASRSPGVSTEAFF
TGTGCCAGCAGATCCCCTGGGGTGAGCACTGAAGCTTTCTTT
>.|TRBV27|TRBJ1-6|.
CASSPPRAFSPLHF
TGTGCCAGCAGTCCGCCTCGGGCCTTTTCACCCCTCCACTTT
>.|TRBV27|TRBJ2-5|many
CASSSTRGPETQYF
TGTGCCAGCAGCTCAACTAGAGGCCCAGAGACCCAGTACTTC
>.|TRBV2|TRBJ2-7|many
CASSEGVEQYF
TGTGCCAGCAGTGAGGGAGTCGAGCAGTACTTC
>.|TRBV2|TRBJ1-5|many
CASSELGALPWGSRDNQPQHF
TGTGCCAGCAGTGAACTGGGGGCTCTCCCGTGGGGAAGTAGGGACAATCAGCCCCAGCATTTT
>.|TRBV27|TRBJ2-5|many
CASSPQDGETQYF
TGTGCCAGCAGCCCACAGGATGGGGAGACCCAGTACTTC
>TRBD2|TRBV10-3|TRBJ2-5|few
CAISESTSGKETQYF
TGTGCCATCAGTGAGTCTACTAGCGGGAAAGAGACCCAGTACTTC
>.|TRBV11-2|TRBJ1-1|many
CASSLEFTEAFF
TGTGCCAGCAGCTTAGAATTTACTGAAGCTTTCTTT